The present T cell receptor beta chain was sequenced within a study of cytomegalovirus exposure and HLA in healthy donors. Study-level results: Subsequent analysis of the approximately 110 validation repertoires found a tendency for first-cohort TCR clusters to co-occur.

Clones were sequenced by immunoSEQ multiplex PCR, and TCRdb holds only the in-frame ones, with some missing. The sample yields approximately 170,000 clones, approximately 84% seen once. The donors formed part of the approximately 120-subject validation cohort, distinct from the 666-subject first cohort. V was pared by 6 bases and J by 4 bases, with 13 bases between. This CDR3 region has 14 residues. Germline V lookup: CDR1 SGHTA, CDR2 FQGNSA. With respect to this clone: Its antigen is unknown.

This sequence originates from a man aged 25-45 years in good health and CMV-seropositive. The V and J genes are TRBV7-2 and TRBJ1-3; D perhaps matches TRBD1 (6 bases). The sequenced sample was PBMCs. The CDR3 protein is CASSPQGGGNTIYF. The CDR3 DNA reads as TGTGCCAGCAGTCCACAGGGTGGAGGAAACACCATATATTTT.